The clone carrying this T cell receptor (beta chain) turned up a few times. This specimen belongs to a study of blood T cell repertoires in COVID-19. The CDR3 has 12 amino acids. V lost 7 bases, J lost 5 bases, and 11 bases lay in between. Sequenced by immunoSEQ multiplex PCR; TCRdb stores in-frame clones only, minus some. The sample has a few hundred thousand clones; approximately 93% are singletons. A COVID-19 case was met by exposed participants within 2 weeks before study entry. The specimen was PBMCs or T cells enriched from blood (not recorded which). The clonotype originates from a woman between 40 and 55 years old who had been exposed to COVID-19. The rearrangement uses TRBV12-3 or TRBV12-4 and TRBJ2-5; D may be TRBD2 (5 bases). The CDR3 region has the DNA TGTGCCAGCACCATCCGAGGGGAGACCCAGTACTTC. Amino acid sequence: CASTIRGETQYF.